This section outlines one T cell receptor beta chain sequence together with its context. With 5 bases removed from V and 4 bases from J, the gap between germline ends came to 11 bases. This CDR3 is built from 13 residues. Germline-derived CDR1 and CDR2 are SGHTA and FQGNSA. The sample belongs to a study of blood T cell repertoires in COVID-19. Across the study: COVID-19 samples, acute and convalescent, were from the United States, Italy and Spain.

Profiling relied on immunoSEQ multiplex PCR, and the TCRdb table lists in-frame clones only, not all of them. The table has around 200,000 clones, about 91% seen once. The genes are TRBV7-2 and TRBJ1-1; TRBD1 is a possible D gene (6 bases). Specimen: PBMCs or T cells enriched from blood (not recorded which). The receptor's source is a woman aged 40 to 49 with acute COVID-19. CDR3 amino acids: CASSQQQGTEAFF. The CDR3 DNA follows: TGTGCCAGCAGCCAGCAACAGGGCACTGAAGCTTTCTTT. The full variable domain, its missing parts supplied by reference TRBV7-2 and TRBJ1-1, is GAGVSQSPSNKVTEKGKDVELRCDPISGHTALYWYRQSLGQGLEFLIYFQGNSAPDKSGLPSDRFSAERTGGSVSTLTIQRTQQEDSAVYLCASSQQQGTEAFFGQGTRLTVV.